This passage covers 8 T cell receptor beta chains from one sample sequenced in a study of Ad26.COV2.S vaccination and SARS-CoV-2 variants. Treatment noted: roughly 19 received Ad26.COV2.S at low or high dose, single or two shots; several received placebo; per-sample allocation not given. Collection of the samples took place on day 63 after the first injection of vaccine or placebo. The table came from immunoSEQ multiplex PCR; TCRdb's copy has only in-frame clones and leaves some out. The table shows 440,000 or so clones, with about 92% occurring only once. This specimen consisted of peripheral blood, obtained in a trial of Ad26.COV2.S vaccine versus placebo. All receptors derive from a person aged 18-65 years who received the Ad26.COV2.S COVID-19 vaccine or a placebo.

The chain uses TRBV27 and TRBJ2-1; D is perhaps TRBD1 (5 bases). CDR3 length: 13 residues. The V end was cut by 6 bases, the J end by 4 bases, with 10 bases between. The V gene's germline CDR1 is MNHEY and CDR2 SMNVEV (reference sequence). CDR3 residues: CASSTTAYNEQFF. The CDR3 DNA reads TGTGCCAGCAGCACGACAGCGTACAATGAGCAGTTCTTC.

The chain joins TRBV7-3 to TRBJ2-4; 14 nucleotides line up with TRBD2. The CDR3 loop spans 14 amino acids. With 5 bases clipped from V and 12 bases from J, the junction kept 6 bases outside the gene matches. The germline CDR1 and CDR2 sequences are SGHTA and FQGTGA. For the CDR3, the DNA is TGTGCCAGCAGCCCCGGGACTAGCGGGAGTGGTCAGTACTTC. Translated, it gives CASSPGTSGSGQYF.

CDR3 protein: CASRQGARLNTEAFF. The CDR3 region has the DNA TGTGCCAGCAGGCAGGGGGCGCGGCTGAACACTGAAGCTTTCTTT. This chain connects TRBV27 to TRBJ1-1; 8 nucleotides align to TRBD1. The CDR3 runs to 15 residues. Germline assignment: CDR1 MNHEY and CDR2 SMNVEV (reference sequence). V trimming: 6 bases; J trimming: 0 bases; junction bases outside the gene matches: 6.

Only one count was recorded for this clone. The chain has TRBV19 and TRBJ2-5; D is possibly TRBD1 (5 bases). V shed 5 bases and J shed 2 bases, with 21 bases lying between them. In germline, CDR1 is LNHDA, CDR2 SQIVND (reference sequence). The length of the CDR3 is 17 residues. CDR3: CASSPLTGSHGQETQYF. The CDR3 DNA reads as TGTGCCAGTAGTCCCCTCACAGGCAGCCATGGGCAAGAGACCCAGTACTTC.

This clone was seen once. The genes are TRBV6-5 and TRBJ2-1; D is unclear. Germline loops: CDR1 MNHEY, CDR2 SVGAGI. The CDR3 spans 13 residues. V was clipped by 6 bases and J by 8 bases, with 14 bases between them. CDR3 nucleotide sequence: TGTGCCAGCAGGGTTTGGATGACCGATGAGCAGTTCTTC. This gives the protein CASRVWMTDEQFF.

The rearrangement links TRBV6-1 to TRBJ2-5, with D perhaps being TRBD1 or TRBD2 (5 bases each). The V and J ends lost 2 bases and 9 bases respectively, with 19 bases between them. Germline loops: CDR1 MNHNS, CDR2 SASEGT. This CDR3 contains 15 residues. The CDR3 nucleotides read TGTGCCAGCAGTGAAAGGGTAGGATCTTCGGGGCCCCAGTACTTC. Protein sequence: CASSERVGSSGPQYF.

This chain links TRBV7-2 with TRBJ2-5; 7 bases are shared with TRBD2. The length of the CDR3 is 17 residues. Germline assignment: CDR1 SGHTA and CDR2 FQGNSA. V gave up 1 base and J gave up 3 bases; unmatched junction bases: 11. CDR3 region: CASSLGPWLADKETQYF. The CDR3 DNA sequence: TGTGCCAGCAGCTTAGGGCCCTGGCTAGCGGACAAAGAGACCCAGTACTTC.

This clone was seen only a few times. The chain couples TRBV19 to TRBJ2-3; D not resolved. CDR3 length: 14 residues. Looked up from germline, CDR1 is LNHDA and CDR2 is SQIVND (reference sequence). The V end was cut by 3 bases, the J end by 2 bases, with 9 bases between. The CDR3 protein is CASSISQYTDTQYF. In DNA form, the CDR3 reads TGTGCCAGTAGTATCAGCCAGTACACAGATACGCAGTATTTT.